This T cell receptor (beta chain) was sequenced in a study of blood T cell repertoires in COVID-19. Profiled with immunoSEQ multiplex PCR; TCRdb holds only in-frame clones, not every one. The sample lists approximately 250,000 clones, roughly 83% occurring once. Note on this clone: One end of the junction is discordant with germline, which a read error may explain.

The CDR3 length is 13 residues. Germline lookup yields CDR1 SGHKS and CDR2 YYEKEE (reference sequence). This clonotype was sampled from a man aged 55 to 70 who had recovered from COVID-19. The specimen sequenced was peripheral blood. V is TRBV5-5 and J is TRBJ1-3, with a tentative D call TRBD1 (5 bases). The CDR3 reads CASSRRVGDTIYF. CDR3 sequence (DNA): TGTGCCAGCAGCCGCAGGGTTGGAGACACCATATATTTT.